These 9 T cell receptor beta chains share one sample of origin, sequenced in a study of blood T cell repertoires in COVID-19. This table comes from immunoSEQ multiplex PCR, and its TCRdb copy is limited to in-frame clones, with some not included. Of roughly 180,000 clones listed, less than 85% are singletons. What was sequenced was peripheral blood. The receptors derive from a woman older than 75 with active or convalescent COVID-19.

A remark on this clone: Relative to the germline gene, one junction end is altered; a read error may explain this. The chain carries TRBV11-3 and TRBJ1-2; 8 bases line up with TRBD1. The CDR3 runs 12 residues. From germline, CDR1 is SGHNT and CDR2 YENEEA. The CDR3 bases are TGTGCCAGCAGCTTAGCCAGGGGGCCCGTTGCCTTC. Translating gives CASSLARGPVAF.

This clone showed up just once. The chain uses TRBV7-8 and TRBJ2-7; possibly TRBD2 for D (6 bases). This CDR3 contains 17 residues. The V end was cut by 5 bases, the J end by 1 base, with 21 bases between. Germline V gene data show CDR1 as SGHVS and CDR2 as FQNEAQ. This chain's CDR3 is CASSRLSRGRESYEQYF. CDR3 sequence (DNA): TGTGCCAGCAGCCGCCTATCGCGGGGCAGAGAATCCTACGAGCAGTACTTC.

This clone showed up just once. The genes are TRBV19 and TRBJ1-2; TRBD1 aligns across 7 bases. The CDR3 extends over 17 amino acids. The trim removed 9 bases at V and 2 bases at J, leaving 18 bases unmatched. Germline V gives CDR1 LNHDA, CDR2 SQIVND (reference sequence). The CDR3 here is CASSERGQRIGNYGYTF. The CDR3 DNA is TGTGCCAGCTCGGAGAGGGGACAGAGAATTGGGAACTATGGCTACACCTTC.

The chain combines TRBV29-1 with TRBJ2-7; D perhaps matches TRBD2 (6 bases). V lost 5 bases, J lost 4 bases, and 18 bases lay in between. The CDR3 is made up of 14 amino acids. Germline V gives CDR1 SQVTM, CDR2 ANQGSEA. Here the CDR3 reads CSVSSGPGRYEQYF. CDR3 in DNA: TGCAGCGTTTCAAGCGGGCCGGGAAGGTACGAGCAGTACTTC.

The genes are TRBV25-1 and TRBJ1-5; perhaps TRBD1 as D (5 bases). Trimming took 4 bases from V and 4 from J, leaving 8 bases between them. The CDR3 is 13 residues long. The germline gives CDR1 MGHDK, CDR2 SYGVNS. This chain's CDR3 is CASSAPGNQPQHF. The CDR3 DNA sequence: TGTGCCAGCAGTGCCCCAGGGAATCAGCCCCAGCATTTT. Together with reference TRBV25-1 and TRBJ1-5, the CDR3 gives the full variable domain: EADIYQTPRYLVIGTGKKITLECSQTMGHDKMYWYQQDPGMELHLIHYSYGVNSTEKGDLSSESTVSRIRTEHFPLTLESARPSHTSQYLCASSAPGNQPQHFGDGTRLSIL.

This chain uses TRBV28 with TRBJ1-3, with TRBD1 matching over 7 bases. V shed 5 bases, J shed 0 bases, and the junction held 4 bases outside the gene matches. Per the germline V gene, CDR1 is MDHEN and CDR2 is SYDVKM. The CDR3 covers 15 residues. The CDR3 DNA sequence: TGTGCCAGCAGTCCGGGACAGATCTCTGGAAACACCATATATTTT. Translating gives CASSPGQISGNTIYF.

The chain recombines TRBV6-4 with TRBJ1-6, with TRBD1 as a possible D gene (5 bases). CDR1 and CDR2 (germline): MRHNA, SNTAGT. V lost 4 bases, J lost 10 bases, and 17 bases lay in between. The CDR3 runs to 15 residues. The chain's CDR3 is CASSATGVRGSPLHF. The CDR3 region has the DNA TGTGCCAGCAGTGCTACGGGGGTGCGGGGGTCACCCCTCCACTTT.

Only one count was recorded for this clone. The chain recombines TRBV6-2 or TRBV6-3 with TRBJ2-3; 8 bases map to TRBD2. This CDR3 comprises 15 residues. Germline trimming cut 5 bases from V and 2 bases from J; bases unmatched to any gene: 6. Germline V gives CDR1 MNHEY, CDR2 SVGEGT. CDR3 amino acids: CASSLAGVFTDTQYF. As DNA, the CDR3 is TGTGCCAGCAGTCTAGCGGGTGTATTCACAGATACGCAGTATTTT.

The V and J genes are TRBV9 and TRBJ2-6; 11 bases map to TRBD2. From germline, CDR1 is SGDLS and CDR2 YYNGEE. The CDR3 consists of 18 residues. With V trimmed by 4 bases and J by 0 bases, 6 bases remained unmatched. CDR3 amino acids: CASSSAGTSGSGANVLTF. CDR3 coding DNA: TGTGCCAGCAGCTCCGCCGGGACTAGCGGCTCTGGGGCCAACGTCCTGACTTTC.